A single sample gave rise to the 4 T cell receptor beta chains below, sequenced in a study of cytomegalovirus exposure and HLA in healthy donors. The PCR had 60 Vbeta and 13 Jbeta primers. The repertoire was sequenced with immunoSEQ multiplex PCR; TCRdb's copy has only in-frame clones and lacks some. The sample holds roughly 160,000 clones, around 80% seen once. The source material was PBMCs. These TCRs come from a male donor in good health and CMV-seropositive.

CDR3 residues: CASSLEYEGQPQHF. CDR3 nucleotides: TGTGCCAGCAGCTTGGAATACGAGGGTCAGCCCCAGCATTTT. The V and J genes are TRBV7-9 and TRBJ1-5; D remains unclear. The CDR3 is made up of 14 amino acids. Trimming removed 3 bases from V and 6 bases from J, with 12 bases in between. CDR1 is SEHNR, CDR2 FQNEAQ, per germline (reference sequence).

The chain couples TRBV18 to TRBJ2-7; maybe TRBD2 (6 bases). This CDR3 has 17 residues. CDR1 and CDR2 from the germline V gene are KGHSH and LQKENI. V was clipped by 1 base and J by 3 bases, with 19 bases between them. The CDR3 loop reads CASSPQWGKDYHYEQYF. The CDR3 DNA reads TGTGCCAGCTCACCACAATGGGGTAAGGACTATCACTACGAGCAGTACTTC.

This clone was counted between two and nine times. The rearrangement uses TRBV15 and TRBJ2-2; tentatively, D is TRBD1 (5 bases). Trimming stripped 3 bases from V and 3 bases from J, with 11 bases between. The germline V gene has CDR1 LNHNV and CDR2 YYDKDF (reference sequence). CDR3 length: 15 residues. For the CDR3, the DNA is TGTGCCACCAGCAGGGCGGCCAGGGACACCGGGGAGCTGTTTTTT. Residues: CATSRAARDTGELFF.

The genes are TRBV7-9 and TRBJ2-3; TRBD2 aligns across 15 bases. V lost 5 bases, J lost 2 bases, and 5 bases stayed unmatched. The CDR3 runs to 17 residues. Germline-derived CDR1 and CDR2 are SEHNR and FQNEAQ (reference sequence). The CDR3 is CASSRGTSGRYTDTQYF. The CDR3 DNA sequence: TGTGCCAGCAGCCGAGGGACTAGCGGGAGGTACACAGATACGCAGTATTTT. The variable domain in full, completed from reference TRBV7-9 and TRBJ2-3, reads DTGVSQNPRHKITKRGQNVTFRCDPISEHNRLYWYRQTLGQGPEFLTYFQNEAQLEKSRLLSDRFSAERPKGSFSTLEIQRTEQGDSAMYLCASSRGTSGRYTDTQYFGPGTRLTVL.